One and the same sample provided the 32 T cell receptor beta chains below, sequenced in a study of T cell repertoires in cytomegalovirus infection. These receptors lack a known antigen. A single record per CDR3 protein comes from TCRdb applying MiXCR to the reads. The sample contains hundreds of thousands of distinct CDR3 sequences, roughly 30% of which appear only once. The sample here was cultured PBMCs, taken from culture after CMV antigen stimulation. The source is a human donor in good health (CMV status not recorded). Some clones in this sample may be carry-over from other donors' samples.

This clonotype was observed at least ten times. This CDR3 reads CASSESGANVLTF. The DNA for the CDR3 is TGTGCCAGCAGTGAGTCTGGGGCCAACGTCCTGACTTTC. The chain employs TRBV28 and TRBJ2-6; D uncertain. The V end was cut by 5 bases, the J end by 1 base, with 3 bases between. This CDR3 has 13 amino acids. Germline CDR1 reads MDHEN; CDR2 reads SYDVKM.

This clonotype came up a few times. The chain joins TRBV7-2 to TRBJ2-2, with D maybe TRBD2 (6 bases). Germline lookup yields CDR1 SGHTA and CDR2 FQGNSA. This CDR3 is built from 13 residues. The V and J ends lost 4 bases and 6 bases respectively, with 9 bases between them. CDR3 coding DNA: TGTGCCAGCAGCTCCCGGAGGGCCGGGGAGCTGTTTTTT. Its protein product is CASSSRRAGELFF.

This clonotype was counted only a few times. The chain carries TRBV19 and TRBJ1-2; possible D gene TRBD1, 5 bases. Germline V CDR1 and CDR2: LNHDA, SQIVND (reference sequence). The CDR3 runs 13 residues. Trimming cost V 7 bases and J 2 bases, with 11 bases left between them. As DNA, the CDR3 is TGTGCCAGTAATCTCCAGGGAAACTATGGCTACACCTTC. This translates into CASNLQGNYGYTF.

The chain links TRBV11-2 to TRBJ2-5; no reliable D call. Trimming cost V 1 base and J 7 bases, with 10 bases left between them. Germline V gene lookup returns CDR1 SGHAT and CDR2 FQNNGV. There are 13 residues in the CDR3. CDR3 coding DNA: TGTGCCAGCAGCTTAGCCTTGTATGGGACCCAGTACTTC. It codes for CASSLALYGTQYF.

The chain links TRBV11-2 to TRBJ2-3; TRBD1 matches 9 bases. CDR1 SGHAT and CDR2 FQNNGV come from the germline V gene. The CDR3 consists of 14 residues. J gave up 4 bases and V 5 bases, and 4 bases lay outside the gene matches. For the CDR3, the DNA is TGTGCCAGCAGCATCCGACAGGGGGCAGATACGCAGTATTTT. Its protein is CASSIRQGADTQYF.

A few counts support this clonotype. This chain uses TRBV12-3 or TRBV12-4 with TRBJ2-5; TRBD2 matches 7 bases. The CDR3 length is 13 residues. After removal of 7 bases from V and 1 base from J, the junction contained 3 bases not matched to a gene. The CDR3 nucleotides read TGTGCCAGCACCCCGGGGGGCCAAGAGACCCAGTACTTC. This codes for CASTPGGQETQYF.

Concerning this clonotype: A much larger clone lies one base from this, so it may be a read error. The chain employs TRBV28 and TRBJ2-6; D possibly corresponds to TRBD1 (6 bases). This CDR3 spans 15 amino acids. Germline V gives CDR1 MDHEN, CDR2 SYDVKM. The V and J ends lost 5 bases and 8 bases respectively, with 16 bases between them. CDR3 in DNA: TGTGCCAGCAGTCACACAGGGTCAGGGACCAACGTCCTGACTTTC. This encodes CASSHTGSGTNVLTF.

The gene calls are TRBV20-1 and TRBJ2-3, with 9 bases fitting TRBD2. After removal of 2 bases from V and 2 bases from J, the junction contained 14 bases not matched to a gene. CDR1 is DFQATT and CDR2 is SNEGSKA in the germline V gene (reference sequence). The CDR3 contains 18 residues. The CDR3, as DNA: TGCAGTGCTAGACCCCTCCCCGTTAGCGGGGGCCTCACAGATACGCAGTATTTT. Its translation is CSARPLPVSGGLTDTQYF.

The rearrangement links TRBV10-1 to TRBJ2-2; 14 bases fit TRBD2. Germline V gene data show CDR1 as WNHNN and CDR2 as SYGVQD (reference sequence). The CDR3 length is 15 residues. With 4 bases clipped from V and 6 bases from J, the junction kept 1 base outside the gene matches. CDR3 protein: CASSGGLAGAGELFF. In DNA form, the CDR3 reads TGCGCCAGCAGTGGGGGACTAGCGGGAGCCGGGGAGCTGTTTTTT.

The CDR3: CSAPRPLEWNSPLHF. Written as DNA, the CDR3 is TGCAGTGCTCCCCGCCCCCTTGAGTGGAATTCACCCCTCCACTTT. This chain links TRBV20-1 with TRBJ1-6, with D hard to call. Per germline, CDR1 DFQATT and CDR2 SNEGSKA (reference sequence). The CDR3 has 15 amino acids. V lost 5 bases and J lost 7, with 18 bases in between.

This clonotype was counted only a few times. The rearrangement uses TRBV19 and TRBJ2-1; D ambiguous. The length of the CDR3 is 15 residues. V was cut by 0 bases and J by 13 bases, with 19 bases left in between. Germline V gene data show CDR1 as LNHDA and CDR2 as SQIVND (reference sequence). The CDR3, as DNA: TGTGCCAGTAGTATAGATCATGCCGAAAGGAGTTTACAGTTCTTC. This translates into CASSIDHAERSLQFF.

The CDR3 nucleotides are TGTGCCAGCAGCTTTTCAGGTCCGAACACTGAAGCTTTCTTT. It is translated as CASSFSGPNTEAFF. The chain recombines TRBV11-3 with TRBJ1-1; D unclear. Trimming took 3 bases from V and 1 from J, leaving 9 bases between them. Germline assignment: CDR1 SGHNT and CDR2 YENEEA. There are 14 residues in the CDR3.

This clonotype was found a few times. V and J are TRBV25-1 and TRBJ2-5; possibly TRBD1 for D (5 bases). CDR1 and CDR2 from the germline V gene are MGHDK and SYGVNS. Trimming shortened V by 1 base and J by 5 bases, and 8 bases separated the two germline ends. This CDR3 is built from 13 residues. CDR3 in DNA: TGTGCCAGCAGTGAATGGGGCCGGGAGACCCAGTACTTC. Residues: CASSEWGRETQYF.

This chain links TRBV6-2 or TRBV6-3 with TRBJ2-3; D remains ambiguous. The CDR3 extends over 16 amino acids. Germline V gene data show CDR1 as MNHEY and CDR2 as SVGEGT. V was cut by 2 bases and J by 2 bases, with 14 bases left in between. The CDR3 nucleotides read TGTGCCAGCAGTTACAGCCTTCCGGGCCTCACAGATACGCAGTATTTT. It specifies CASSYSLPGLTDTQYF.

The chain employs TRBV19 and TRBJ2-1; D is undetermined. V shed 6 bases and J shed 4 bases, with 13 bases lying between them. CDR3 length equals 14 residues. Germline loops: CDR1 LNHDA, CDR2 SQIVND (reference sequence). In DNA, the CDR3 is TGTGCCAGTAGAGAAAGCAGGCAGTACAATGAGCAGTTCTTC. Protein product: CASRESRQYNEQFF.

The sample holds a few counts of this clonotype. The chain combines TRBV28 with TRBJ2-5; 9 nucleotides agree with TRBD2. J was trimmed by 1 base and V by 0 bases; bases with no gene match: 9. The CDR3 contains 18 residues. Germline values: CDR1 MDHEN, CDR2 SYDVKM. CDR3 residues: CASSLWTSGGRPQETQYF. The CDR3 nucleotides are TGTGCCAGCAGTTTATGGACTAGCGGAGGGCGACCCCAAGAGACCCAGTACTTC.

This clonotype has just a few counts. This chain links TRBV6-6 with TRBJ2-5, with 9 bases aligning to TRBD2. Germline V gene data show CDR1 as MNHNY and CDR2 as SVGAGI (reference sequence). The length of the CDR3 is 17 residues. J lost 1 base, V lost 6 bases, and 12 bases had no gene match. CDR3 nucleotides: TGTGCCAGCAGCCCAGTTACGGGGCGGGGGGGCCAAGAGACCCAGTACTTC. The encoded protein is CASSPVTGRGGQETQYF.

The chain has TRBV4-1 and TRBJ1-5; 8 nucleotides line up with TRBD1. Germline CDR1 is MGHRA and CDR2 is YSYEKL. CDR3 length: 14 residues. J gave up 7 bases and V 1 base, and 3 bases lay outside the gene matches. The CDR3 DNA sequence: TGCGCCAGCAGCCAAGTGGACAGGGACCAGCCCCAGCATTTT. This codes for CASSQVDRDQPQHF.

This clonotype has more than one count but fewer than ten. The gene calls are TRBV12-3 or TRBV12-4 and TRBJ2-3; D not resolved. The CDR3 runs 15 residues. The V end was cut by 5 bases, the J end by 6 bases, with 18 bases between. The CDR3 reads CASSDNWGPADTQYF. CDR3 DNA: TGTGCCAGCAGTGACAATTGGGGTCCCGCGGATACGCAGTATTTT.

This clonotype was detected many times. The V and J genes are TRBV11-3 and TRBJ2-1; 8 bases align to TRBD2. Germline-derived CDR1 and CDR2 are SGHNT and YENEEA. This CDR3 is 15 amino acids long. The V and J ends lost 5 bases and 1 base, in that order; junction bases with no gene match: 4. The CDR3 here is CASSPRGGSYNEQFF. The CDR3 nucleotides are TGTGCCAGCAGCCCCCGCGGGGGGTCCTACAATGAGCAGTTCTTC.

This clonotype was detected a few times. The chain combines TRBV11-2 with TRBJ2-1, with D possibly TRBD2 on 5 matching bases. V was shortened by 1 base and J by 0 bases, with 13 bases between the two germline ends. Germline CDR1 SGHAT, CDR2 FQNNGV. The CDR3 has 17 amino acids. In DNA form, the CDR3 reads TGTGCCAGCAGCTTAGTCATTAAGGGAGCCTCCTACAATGAGCAGTTCTTC. Translation: CASSLVIKGASYNEQFF.

This clonotype has at least ten counts. The V gene is TRBV7-2, the J gene TRBJ2-7; TRBD2 agrees at 9 bases. The CDR3 contains 14 residues. Per the germline V gene, CDR1 is SGHTA and CDR2 is FQGNSA. After removal of 6 bases from V and 6 bases from J, the junction contained 9 bases not matched to a gene. The CDR3: CASRDTGTSREQYF. DNA for the CDR3: TGTGCCAGCAGAGATACCGGGACTAGCCGCGAGCAGTACTTC.

This clonotype was counted a few times. The chain employs TRBV6-1 and TRBJ2-7; 12 positions agree with TRBD1. Germline CDR1 MNHNS, CDR2 SASEGT. This CDR3 is 15 amino acids long. The trim removed 3 bases at V and 4 bases at J, leaving 4 bases unmatched. The CDR3 DNA sequence: TGTGCCAGCAGTGACCTGGGACAGGGGGCTTACGAGCAGTACTTC. Encoded protein: CASSDLGQGAYEQYF.

Concerning this clonotype: A read error is possible here, since a much larger clone lies one base away. This rearrangement joins TRBV7-2 to TRBJ1-2; 10 nucleotides align to TRBD1. Germline lookup yields CDR1 SGHTA and CDR2 FQGNSA. The length of the CDR3 is 15 residues. CDR3 sequence: CDSSLVTGGGHGYTF. The CDR3 nucleotides are TGTGACAGCAGCTTAGTGACAGGGGGCGGGCATGGCTACACCTTC.

This clonotype was seen at least ten times. The CDR3 bases are TGTGCCAGCAGTCAGGGAGGGACAGGGAACGAAAAACTGTTTTTT. The encoded protein is CASSQGGTGNEKLFF. This rearrangement joins TRBV28 to TRBJ1-4, with 9 bases aligning to TRBD1. Germline V gene data show CDR1 as MDHEN and CDR2 as SYDVKM. The CDR3 consists of 15 residues. J was trimmed by 8 bases and V by 5 bases; bases with no gene match: 9.

This clonotype has more than one count but fewer than ten. The V and J genes are TRBV12-3 or TRBV12-4 and TRBJ2-5; TRBD2 matches 10 bases. The V gene end was trimmed by 2 bases and the J gene end by 5 bases; junction bases not matched to a gene: 5. CDR3 length equals 15 residues. This CDR3 reads CASSLMGTSEETQYF. For the CDR3, the DNA is TGTGCCAGCAGTTTAATGGGGACTAGCGAGGAGACCCAGTACTTC.

The rearrangement links TRBV7-2 to TRBJ2-5, with D perhaps matching TRBD2 (7 bases). The CDR3 extends over 16 amino acids. Deletions cut 5 bases from V and 0 bases from J, with 16 bases between. CDR1 is SGHTA, CDR2 FQGNSA, per germline. The CDR3 region is CASSPVGGGDQETQYF. The CDR3, as DNA: TGTGCCAGCAGCCCGGTGGGCGGGGGCGACCAAGAGACCCAGTACTTC.

This clonotype occurred a few times. J is TRBJ1-1 and V is TRBV19; D is ambiguous. The length of the CDR3 is 15 residues. Germline V gene lookup returns CDR1 LNHDA and CDR2 SQIVND (reference sequence). V was trimmed by 6 bases and J by 2 bases, leaving 16 bases between them. This CDR3 reads CASSLLGGENTEAFF. CDR3 DNA: TGTGCCAGTAGCCTGCTGGGCGGTGAAAACACTGAAGCTTTCTTT. Combining the CDR3 with reference TRBV19 and TRBJ1-1 gives the whole variable domain DGGITQSPKYLFRKEGQNVTLSCEQNLNHDAMYWYRQDPGQGLRLIYYSQIVNDFQKGDIAEGYSVSREKKESFPLTVTSAQKNPTAFYLCASSLLGGENTEAFFGQGTRLTVV.

The chain couples TRBV27 to TRBJ2-7, with a possible D match to TRBD1 (5 bases). The CDR3 is 15 residues long. Germline CDR1 MNHEY, CDR2 SMNVEV (reference sequence). Trimming took 5 bases from V and 1 from J, leaving 15 bases between them. CDR3 loop: CASSRLRQGSYEQYF. The CDR3 coding sequence is TGTGCCAGCAGTCGACTGCGGCAGGGATCCTACGAGCAGTACTTC.

This clonotype was found a few times. This chain connects TRBV6-1 to TRBJ2-1, with 11 bases matching TRBD2. The trim removed 4 bases at V and 5 bases at J, leaving 7 bases unmatched. Germline V gene lookup returns CDR1 MNHNS and CDR2 SASEGT. The CDR3 totals 16 residues. The CDR3 nucleotides read TGTGCCAGCAGTGTCCCACTAGCGGGAGAGCACAATGAGCAGTTCTTC. Its protein is CASSVPLAGEHNEQFF.

This clonotype was observed a handful of times. This chain joins TRBV5-1 and TRBJ2-5, with 7 bases fitting TRBD1. The ends lost 4 bases at V and 4 bases at J; junction bases unmatched: 7. The length of the CDR3 is 14 residues. Germline V gene data show CDR1 as SGHRS and CDR2 as YFSETQ. CDR3 nucleotides: TGCGCCAGCAGCCCCTGGCAGGGGGTAGAGACCCAGTACTTC. Encoded protein: CASSPWQGVETQYF.

This chain joins TRBV2 and TRBJ1-2, with D perhaps matching TRBD1 (6 bases). In germline, CDR1 is SNHLY, CDR2 FYNNEI. V shed 3 bases and J shed 8 bases, with 13 bases lying between them. The CDR3 contains 13 residues. This CDR3 is CASSDQGLGGYTF. Written as DNA, the CDR3 is TGTGCCAGCAGTGATCAGGGGTTGGGAGGCTACACCTTC.